The 22 T cell receptor beta chains given below trace back to one sample, sequenced in a study of blood T cell repertoires in COVID-19. Here immunoSEQ multiplex PCR was the method, and the copy in TCRdb shows in-frame clones only, minus some. This table holds about 150,000 clones, approximately 90% found once. The specimen was peripheral blood. These receptors all come from a woman aged 40 to 55 with acute or convalescent COVID-19.

This chain uses TRBV5-4 with TRBJ2-3; 9 bases are shared with TRBD1. J gave up 3 bases and V 4 bases, and 6 bases lay outside the gene matches. The CDR3 extends over 15 amino acids. Germline CDR1 and CDR2: SGHNT and YYREEE (reference sequence). CDR3: CASSISGTGTDTQYF. For the CDR3, the DNA is TGTGCCAGCAGCATATCCGGGACAGGGACAGATACGCAGTATTTT.

The chain joins TRBV5-4 to TRBJ2-3, with D perhaps matching TRBD2 (6 bases). V was cut by 1 base and J by 3 bases, with 12 bases left in between. The CDR3 is 15 residues long. Germline CDR1 reads SGHNT; CDR2 reads YYREEE (reference sequence). The DNA of the CDR3 is TGTGCCAGCAGCTTGTGGCCGGAGGGGACAGATACGCAGTATTTT. Translation: CASSLWPEGTDTQYF.

The chain joins TRBV7-3 to TRBJ2-1; a weak D match, TRBD2 (5 bases). There are 15 residues in the CDR3. The V end lost 5 bases, the J end lost 3 bases, and 14 bases lay between the germline ends. CDR1 is SGHTA and CDR2 is FQGTGA in the germline V gene. CDR3 residues: CASSPDLAGYNEQFF. The CDR3 coding sequence is TGTGCCAGCAGCCCGGACCTAGCTGGCTACAATGAGCAGTTCTTC.

This clone was seen a single time. The chain carries TRBV6-1 and TRBJ1-2; no clear D gene. The V end was cut by 2 bases, the J end by 4 bases, with 14 bases between. This CDR3 comprises 15 residues. From germline, CDR1 is MNHNS and CDR2 SASEGT. In DNA, the CDR3 is TGTGCCAGCAGTGAAACGGCAGACTTGTTCTATGGCTACACCTTC. This encodes CASSETADLFYGYTF.

CDR3 in DNA: TGTGCCAGCAGCTTACTCGGGTACGGTGAGACCCAGTACTTC. Translation gives CASSLLGYGETQYF. V gene TRBV7-3 combines with J gene TRBJ2-5, with D uncertain. V gave up 2 bases and J gave up 5 bases, with 12 bases separating them. The CDR3 is made up of 14 amino acids. Germline V lookup: CDR1 SGHTA, CDR2 FQGTGA.

The chain uses TRBV18 and TRBJ1-1, with TRBD1 identical over 9 bases. This CDR3 comprises 14 residues. Germline-derived CDR1 and CDR2 are KGHSH and LQKENI. V was pared by 4 bases and J by 2 bases, with 2 bases of the junction left unmatched. The CDR3 region is CASSQGQGNTEAFF. The DNA for the CDR3 is TGTGCCAGCTCACAGGGACAGGGCAACACTGAAGCTTTCTTT.

V usage is TRBV4-1 and J usage is TRBJ1-5; the D is unclear. The V end was cut by 0 bases, the J end by 5 bases, with 11 bases between. Looked up from germline, CDR1 is MGHRA and CDR2 is YSYEKL. The CDR3 runs 15 residues. The CDR3, as DNA: TGCGCCAGCAGCCAAGAAGGCTGGACTGATCAGCCCCAGCATTTT. Protein product: CASSQEGWTDQPQHF.

This chain connects TRBV5-4 to TRBJ2-3; D is perhaps TRBD2 (5 bases). Germline CDR1 is SGHNT and CDR2 is YYREEE (reference sequence). The length of the CDR3 is 15 residues. The V end was cut by 0 bases, the J end by 1 base, with 9 bases between. In DNA, the CDR3 is TGTGCCAGCAGCTTGGGGGCAGCGGGCACAGATACGCAGTATTTT. Translated: CASSLGAAGTDTQYF.

V gene TRBV5-1 combines with J gene TRBJ2-1, with 11 bases identical to TRBD2. CDR3 length: 16 residues. The junction had 12 bases not matched to a gene; V was cut back by 5 bases and J by 8 bases. Germline CDR1 SGHRS, CDR2 YFSETQ. The CDR3 bases are TGCGCCAGCAGGACTAGCGGGGCGCTACCTAAGGATGAGCAGTTCTTC. Protein: CASRTSGALPKDEQFF.

The J gene is TRBJ2-2, the V gene TRBV2; 8 nucleotides line up with TRBD2. The CDR3 covers 13 residues. Germline CDR1 SNHLY, CDR2 FYNNEI. V lost 6 bases and J lost 6; bases outside the gene matches: 3. CDR3 amino acids: CASRGLVAGELFF. The CDR3 DNA reads as TGTGCCAGCAGGGGACTAGTTGCCGGGGAGCTGTTTTTT.

The chain combines TRBV15 with TRBJ2-7; D not resolved. CDR1 and CDR2 from the germline V gene are LNHNV and YYDKDF (reference sequence). The ends were cut back, 0 bases at V and 4 bases at J, with 7 bases in the middle. The CDR3 runs to 13 residues. This CDR3 reads CATSRDPPYEQYF. CDR3 nucleotide sequence: TGTGCCACCAGCAGAGATCCCCCTTACGAGCAGTACTTC.

Only a few counts were recorded for this clone. The chain has TRBV5-8 and TRBJ1-2; D unclear. The V gene lost 4 bases and the J gene lost 0 bases, with 13 bases spanning the gap. The CDR3 runs 15 residues. CDR1 is SGHTS and CDR2 is YDEGEE in the germline V gene. CDR3 sequence reads: CASSPYSSPNYGYTF. The CDR3 nucleotides read TGTGCCAGCAGCCCATATAGTAGCCCTAACTATGGCTACACCTTC.

The rearrangement links TRBV24-1 to TRBJ2-2, with D maybe TRBD1 (6 bases). The CDR3 runs 14 residues. The germline CDR1 and CDR2 sequences are KGHDR and SFDVKD. V lost 9 bases and J 8 bases, leaving 18 bases between the germline ends. The CDR3 DNA sequence: TGTGCCACCGGAGGACAGACCTATGGGGGGGAGCTGTTTTTT. Amino acid sequence: CATGGQTYGGELFF.

A single count supports this clone. The chain employs TRBV27 and TRBJ2-7; 8 bases are a match to TRBD1. CDR1 and CDR2 from the germline V gene are MNHEY and SMNVEV (reference sequence). The CDR3 covers 13 residues. After removal of 6 bases from V and 9 bases from J, the junction contained 10 bases not matched to a gene. The CDR3 spells CASSHGTGRGQYF. DNA for the CDR3: TGTGCCAGCAGCCACGGGACAGGCCGTGGGCAGTACTTC.

V is TRBV9 and J is TRBJ2-1; the D is unclear. The V and J ends lost 0 bases and 2 bases respectively, with 12 bases between them. The CDR3 spans 16 residues. Germline-derived CDR1 and CDR2 are SGDLS and YYNGEE. CDR3 residues: CASSVAGSSAYNEQFF. The CDR3, as DNA: TGTGCCAGCAGCGTAGCAGGCAGCTCAGCCTACAATGAGCAGTTCTTC.

This sequence joins TRBV19 and TRBJ1-2; no clear D gene. The length of the CDR3 is 16 residues. The germline V and J ends were trimmed by 0 bases and 0 bases, with 11 bases remaining between them. CDR1 is LNHDA, CDR2 SQIVND, per germline (reference sequence). CDR3 coding DNA: TGTGCCAGTAGTATAGATGGAGGAATAGCTAACTATGGCTACACCTTC. It is translated as CASSIDGGIANYGYTF.

This clone has just a few counts. The genes are TRBV5-4 and TRBJ2-7; 8 bases line up with TRBD2. CDR1 SGHNT and CDR2 YYREEE come from the germline V gene (reference sequence). The V and J ends lost 2 bases and 6 bases, in that order; junction bases with no gene match: 10. CDR3 length: 15 residues. As DNA, the CDR3 is TGTGCCAGCAGCTTCTTTGCGGGAGGTGGCGCCGAGCAGTACTTC. Translating it yields CASSFFAGGGAEQYF.

The table lists this clone with a few counts. The rearrangement uses TRBV4-2 and TRBJ2-1; TRBD2 matches 11 bases. The CDR3 totals 16 residues. Trimming cost V 3 bases and J 6 bases; bases outside gene matches: 7. Germline V CDR1 and CDR2: LGHNA, YNFKEQ. The CDR3: CASSHTLAGGFNEQFF. The CDR3 nucleotides are TGTGCCAGCAGCCATACCCTAGCGGGAGGTTTCAATGAGCAGTTCTTC.

The rearrangement links TRBV30 to TRBJ1-5; 7 bases fit TRBD1. The CDR3 runs 15 residues. J lost 0 bases, V lost 2 bases, and 4 bases had no gene match. CDR1 and CDR2 from the germline V gene are GTSNPN and SVGIG (reference sequence). Written as DNA, the CDR3 is TGTGCCTGGAGTCCCGGGACAGTTAGCAATCAGCCCCAGCATTTT. Amino acids: CAWSPGTVSNQPQHF.

This clone has a single count. The chain carries TRBV7-9 and TRBJ2-1; 9 nucleotides line up with TRBD1. The CDR3 is 15 amino acids. Germline CDR1 SEHNR, CDR2 FQNEAQ (reference sequence). V lost 4 bases and J lost 8; bases outside the gene matches: 9. CDR3 in amino acids: CASSYRGPATDEQFF. The CDR3 region has the DNA TGTGCCAGCAGCTACAGGGGGCCCGCCACGGATGAGCAGTTCTTC.

V gene TRBV20-1 combines with J gene TRBJ2-1; D gene unclear. Germline V gene lookup returns CDR1 DFQATT and CDR2 SNEGSKA (reference sequence). With 3 bases removed from V and 9 bases from J, the gap between germline ends came to 6 bases. The CDR3 extends over 10 amino acids. CDR3 DNA sequence: TGCAGTGCTAGCACTGGTGAGCAGTTCTTC. Protein product: CSASTGEQFF.

The V gene is TRBV11-2, the J gene TRBJ2-7, with 7 bases that match TRBD1. CDR1 and CDR2 (germline): SGHAT, FQNNGV. This CDR3 spans 14 amino acids. V was clipped by 5 bases and J by 3 bases; unmatched bases: 7. In DNA, the CDR3 is TGTGCCAGCAGCCTGAACCGGGACAGCTACGAGCAGTACTTC. Amino acid sequence: CASSLNRDSYEQYF.